This entry lists 2 T cell receptor beta chains sequenced from one sample in a study of follicular helper T cells after annual influenza vaccination. Time point: 2015-2016 season, 7 days after influenza vaccination. Sequencing used immunoSEQ multiplex PCR; TCRdb keeps in-frame clones, though not all of them. The sample carries about 500 clones, approximately 86% recorded once. The specimen comprised CXCR5+ CD38+ circulating T follicular helper cells from blood, sampled 7 days after influenza vaccination. Noted subset: circulating Tfh, non-naive CD4+CXCR5+PD-1+ (ICOS+CD38+ or ICOS-CD38-). Every receptor here comes from an adult who received the influenza vaccine.

The chain is built from TRBV11-2 and TRBJ2-1; 8 positions match TRBD1. In germline, CDR1 is SGHAT, CDR2 FQNNGV. V lost 1 base to trimming and J lost 9 bases; unmatched junction nucleotides: 5. There are 14 residues in the CDR3. The CDR3 sequence is CASSLARGLGEQFF. The CDR3 coding sequence is TGTGCCAGCAGCTTAGCCAGGGGGCTAGGTGAGCAGTTCTTC.

The chain uses TRBV19 and TRBJ2-5; D unclear. Germline lookup yields CDR1 LNHDA and CDR2 SQIVND (reference sequence). Trimming took 8 bases from V and 1 from J, leaving 14 bases between them. The CDR3 has 14 residues. CDR3 DNA: TGTGCCAGTGCCGGTGTGGGGTCCCAAGAGACCCAGTACTTC. As protein: CASAGVGSQETQYF.